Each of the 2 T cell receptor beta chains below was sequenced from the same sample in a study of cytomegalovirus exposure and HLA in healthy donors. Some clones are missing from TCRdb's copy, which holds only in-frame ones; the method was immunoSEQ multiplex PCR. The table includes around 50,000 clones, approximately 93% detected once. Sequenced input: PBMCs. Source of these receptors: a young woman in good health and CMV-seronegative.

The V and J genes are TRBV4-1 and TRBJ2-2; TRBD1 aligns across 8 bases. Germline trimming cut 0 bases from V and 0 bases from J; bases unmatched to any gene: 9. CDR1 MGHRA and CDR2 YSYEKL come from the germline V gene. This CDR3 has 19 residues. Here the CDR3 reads CASSQERQGIAANTGELFF. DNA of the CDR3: TGCGCCAGCAGCCAAGAGCGACAGGGGATAGCGGCGAACACCGGGGAGCTGTTTTTT.

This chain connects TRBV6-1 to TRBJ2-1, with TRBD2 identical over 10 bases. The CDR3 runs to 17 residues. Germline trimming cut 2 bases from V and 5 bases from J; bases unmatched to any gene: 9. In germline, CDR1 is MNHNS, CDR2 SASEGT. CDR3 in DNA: TGTGCCAGCAGTGAACTCTTGGGAGCGGGGGGGGACAATGAGCAGTTCTTC. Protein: CASSELLGAGGDNEQFF.